Sequencing of this TCR beta chain was carried out in a study of Ad26.COV2.S vaccination and SARS-CoV-2 variants. Regarding this clone: Its antigen is not known.

Study-wide results and caveats: Vaccine and placebo recipients had similar non-spike TCR breadth. Reports say spike-specific CD8+ and CD4+ T cell responses covered substantial breadth after vaccination.

V was clipped by 3 bases and J by 3 bases; unmatched bases: 9. The CDR3 has 15 residues. CDR1 and CDR2 (germline): DFQATT, SNEGSKA (reference sequence). Clones were read by immunoSEQ multiplex PCR, and TCRdb kept only the in-frame ones, dropping some. The table records roughly 100,000 clones, about three quarters of them present only once. The V and J genes are TRBV20-1 and TRBJ1-2, with 8 bases that match TRBD1. The sequence was collected from a human donor who had recovered from COVID-19. Specimen: peripheral blood, collected after recovery from COVID-19. CDR3 sequence reads: CSASRAGTGDYGYTF. Here the CDR3 DNA reads TGCAGTGCTAGTCGGGCCGGGACAGGTGACTATGGCTACACCTTC.